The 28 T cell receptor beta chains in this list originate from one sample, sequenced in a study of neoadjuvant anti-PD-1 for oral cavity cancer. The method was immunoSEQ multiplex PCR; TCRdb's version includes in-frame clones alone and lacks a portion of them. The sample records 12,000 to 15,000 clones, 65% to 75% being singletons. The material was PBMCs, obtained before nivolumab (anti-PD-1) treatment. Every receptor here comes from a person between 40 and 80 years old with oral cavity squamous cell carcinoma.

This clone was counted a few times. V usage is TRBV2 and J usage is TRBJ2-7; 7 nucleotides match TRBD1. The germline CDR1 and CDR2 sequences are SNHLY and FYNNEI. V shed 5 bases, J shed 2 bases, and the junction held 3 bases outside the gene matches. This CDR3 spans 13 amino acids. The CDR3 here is CASSSQGAYEQYF. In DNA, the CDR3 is TGTGCCAGCAGTTCCCAGGGGGCCTACGAGCAGTACTTC. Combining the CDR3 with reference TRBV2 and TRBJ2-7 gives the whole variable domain EPEVTQTPSHQVTQMGQEVILRCVPISNHLYFYWYRQILGQKVEFLVSFYNNEISEKSEIFDDQFSVERPDGSNFTLKIRSTKLEDSAMYFCASSSQGAYEQYFGPGTRLTVT.

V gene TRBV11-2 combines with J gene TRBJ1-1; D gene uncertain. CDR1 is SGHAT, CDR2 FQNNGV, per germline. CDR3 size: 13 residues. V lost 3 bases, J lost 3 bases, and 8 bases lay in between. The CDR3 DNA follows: TGTGCCAGCAGCTTGGGCGGGGACACTGAAGCTTTCTTT. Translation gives CASSLGGDTEAFF.

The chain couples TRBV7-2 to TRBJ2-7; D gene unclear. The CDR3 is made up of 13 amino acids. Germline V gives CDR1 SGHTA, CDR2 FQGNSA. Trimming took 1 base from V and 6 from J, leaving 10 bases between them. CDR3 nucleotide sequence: TGTGCCAGCAGCTTAGGAGGTGGGTCCGAGCAGTACTTC. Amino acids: CASSLGGGSEQYF. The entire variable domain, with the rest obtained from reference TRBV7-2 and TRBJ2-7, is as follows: GAGVSQSPSNKVTEKGKDVELRCDPISGHTALYWYRQSLGQGLEFLIYFQGNSAPDKSGLPSDRFSAERTGGSVSTLTIQRTQQEDSAVYLCASSLGGGSEQYFGPGTRLTVT.

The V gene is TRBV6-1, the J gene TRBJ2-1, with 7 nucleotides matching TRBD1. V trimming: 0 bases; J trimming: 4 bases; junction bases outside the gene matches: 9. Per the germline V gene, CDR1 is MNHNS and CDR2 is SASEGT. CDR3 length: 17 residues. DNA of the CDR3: TGTGCCAGCAGTGAAGCTCTCGGGACAGCTGCATACAATGAGCAGTTCTTC. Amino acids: CASSEALGTAAYNEQFF.

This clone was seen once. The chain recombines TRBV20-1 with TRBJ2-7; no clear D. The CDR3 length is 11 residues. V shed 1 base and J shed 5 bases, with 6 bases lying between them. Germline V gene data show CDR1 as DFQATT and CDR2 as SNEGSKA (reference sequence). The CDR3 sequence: CSARVRDEQYF. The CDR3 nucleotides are TGCAGTGCTAGAGTAAGGGACGAGCAGTACTTC.

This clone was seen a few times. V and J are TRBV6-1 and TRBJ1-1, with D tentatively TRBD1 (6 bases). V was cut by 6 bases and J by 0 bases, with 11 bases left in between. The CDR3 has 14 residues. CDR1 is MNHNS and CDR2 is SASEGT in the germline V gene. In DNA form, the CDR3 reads TGTGCCAGCAGAAACAGGGAGCTGAACACTGAAGCTTTCTTT. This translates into CASRNRELNTEAFF.

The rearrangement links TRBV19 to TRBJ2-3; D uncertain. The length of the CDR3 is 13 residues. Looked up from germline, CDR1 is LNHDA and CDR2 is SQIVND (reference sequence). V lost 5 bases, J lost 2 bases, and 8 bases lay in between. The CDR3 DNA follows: TGTGCCAGTAGTCTTAGATTCACAGATACGCAGTATTTT. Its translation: CASSLRFTDTQYF.

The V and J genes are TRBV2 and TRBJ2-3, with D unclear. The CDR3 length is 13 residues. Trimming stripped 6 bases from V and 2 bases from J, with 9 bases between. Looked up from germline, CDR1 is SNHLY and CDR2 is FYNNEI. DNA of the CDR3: TGTGCCAGCAGCGTTAACCCCACAGATACGCAGTATTTT. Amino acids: CASSVNPTDTQYF.

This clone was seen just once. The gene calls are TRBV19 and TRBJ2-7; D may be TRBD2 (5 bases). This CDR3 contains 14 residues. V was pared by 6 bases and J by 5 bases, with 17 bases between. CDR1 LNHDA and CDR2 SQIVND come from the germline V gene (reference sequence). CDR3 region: CASSMAGRVNEQYF. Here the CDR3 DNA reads TGTGCCAGTAGCATGGCGGGTAGGGTCAACGAGCAGTACTTC.

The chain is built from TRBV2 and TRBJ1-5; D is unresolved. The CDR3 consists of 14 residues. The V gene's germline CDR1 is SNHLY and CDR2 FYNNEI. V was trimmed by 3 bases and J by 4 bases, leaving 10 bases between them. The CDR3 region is CASSDSGPNQPQHF. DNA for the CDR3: TGTGCCAGCAGTGACTCGGGTCCGAATCAGCCCCAGCATTTT.

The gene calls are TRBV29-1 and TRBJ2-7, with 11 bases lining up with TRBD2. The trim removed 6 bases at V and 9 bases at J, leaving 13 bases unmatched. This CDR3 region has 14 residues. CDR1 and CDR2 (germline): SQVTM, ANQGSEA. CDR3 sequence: CSVRAGTSGLGQYF. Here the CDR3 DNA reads TGCAGCGTACGAGCCGGGACTAGCGGCCTAGGGCAGTACTTC.

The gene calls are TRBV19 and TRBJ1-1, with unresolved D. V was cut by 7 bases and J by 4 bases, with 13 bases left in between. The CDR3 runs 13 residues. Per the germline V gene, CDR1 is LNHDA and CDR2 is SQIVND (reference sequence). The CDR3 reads CASKRAMSTEAFF. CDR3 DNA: TGTGCCAGTAAAAGGGCCATGAGCACTGAAGCTTTCTTT.

The CDR3 loop is CASSYPGGAFF. In DNA, the CDR3 is TGTGCCAGCAGTTACCCAGGGGGCGCTTTCTTT. The chain is built from TRBV6-5 and TRBJ1-1; 8 bases agree with TRBD1. The CDR3 covers 11 residues. Trimming at V came to 2 bases and at J to 11 bases, leaving 1 base not matched to a gene. Germline CDR1 is MNHEY and CDR2 is SVGAGI.

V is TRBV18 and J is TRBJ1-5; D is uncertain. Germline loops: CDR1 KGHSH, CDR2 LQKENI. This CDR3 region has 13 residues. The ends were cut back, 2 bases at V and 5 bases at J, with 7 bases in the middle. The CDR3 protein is CASSPKNDQPQHF. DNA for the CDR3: TGTGCCAGCTCACCAAAGAACGATCAGCCCCAGCATTTT.

This CDR3 reads CAISERGGPMNTEAFF. CDR3 DNA: TGTGCCATCAGTGAAAGGGGAGGTCCCATGAACACTGAAGCTTTCTTT. This chain connects TRBV10-3 to TRBJ1-1, with a possible D match to TRBD1 (5 bases). V lost 3 bases and J lost 0, with 14 bases in between. The CDR3 is made up of 16 amino acids. From germline, CDR1 is ENHRY and CDR2 SYGVKD.

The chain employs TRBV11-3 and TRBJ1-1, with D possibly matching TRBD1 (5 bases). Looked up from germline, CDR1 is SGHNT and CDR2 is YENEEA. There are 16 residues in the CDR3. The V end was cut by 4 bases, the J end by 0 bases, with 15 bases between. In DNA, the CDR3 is TGTGCCAGCAGCTACGCTCCGCGGGGGATGAACACTGAAGCTTTCTTT. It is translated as CASSYAPRGMNTEAFF.

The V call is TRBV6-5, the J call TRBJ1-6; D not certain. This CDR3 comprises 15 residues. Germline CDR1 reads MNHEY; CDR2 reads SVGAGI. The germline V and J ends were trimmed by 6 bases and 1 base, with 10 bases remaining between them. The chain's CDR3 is CASRGSGSYNSPLHF. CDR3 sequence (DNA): TGTGCCAGCAGAGGTAGTGGTTCCTATAATTCACCCCTCCACTTT.

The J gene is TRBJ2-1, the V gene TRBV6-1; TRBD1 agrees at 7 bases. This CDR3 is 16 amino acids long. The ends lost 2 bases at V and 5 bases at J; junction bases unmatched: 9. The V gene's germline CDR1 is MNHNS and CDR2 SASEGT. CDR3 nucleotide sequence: TGTGCCAGCAGTGAATCCCCTGACAGGGAAGACAATGAGCAGTTCTTC. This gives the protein CASSESPDREDNEQFF.

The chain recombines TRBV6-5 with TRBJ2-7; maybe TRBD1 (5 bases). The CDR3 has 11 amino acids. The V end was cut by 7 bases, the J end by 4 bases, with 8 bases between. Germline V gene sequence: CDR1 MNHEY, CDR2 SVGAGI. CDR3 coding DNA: TGTGCCAGCACCCAGGGATACGAGCAGTACTTC. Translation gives CASTQGYEQYF.

The CDR3 sequence is CAISETGALTDTQYF. CDR3 sequence (DNA): TGTGCCATCAGTGAGACAGGGGCGCTTACAGATACGCAGTATTTT. The rearrangement links TRBV10-3 to TRBJ2-3; 7 nucleotides agree with TRBD1. V was pared by 2 bases and J by 3 bases, with 5 bases of the junction left unmatched. The CDR3 loop spans 15 amino acids. The germline V gene has CDR1 ENHRY and CDR2 SYGVKD.

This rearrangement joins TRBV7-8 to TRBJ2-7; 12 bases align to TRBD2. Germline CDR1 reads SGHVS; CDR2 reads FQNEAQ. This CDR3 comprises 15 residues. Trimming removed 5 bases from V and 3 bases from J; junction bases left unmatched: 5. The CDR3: CASSTGTSGFYEQYF. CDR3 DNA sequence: TGTGCCAGCAGCACCGGGACTAGCGGGTTCTACGAGCAGTACTTC.

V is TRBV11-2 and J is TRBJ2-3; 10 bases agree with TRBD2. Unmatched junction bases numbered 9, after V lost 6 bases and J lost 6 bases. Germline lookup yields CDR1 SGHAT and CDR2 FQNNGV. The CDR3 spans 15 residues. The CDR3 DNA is TGTGCCAGCAGTTCCCAGCGGGGGGGCAGGGATACGCAGTATTTT. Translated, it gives CASSSQRGGRDTQYF.

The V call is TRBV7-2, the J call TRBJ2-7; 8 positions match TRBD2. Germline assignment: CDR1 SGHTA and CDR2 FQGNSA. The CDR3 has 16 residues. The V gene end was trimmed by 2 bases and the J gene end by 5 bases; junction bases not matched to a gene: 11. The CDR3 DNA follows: TGTGCCAGCAGCTTATACCCCGGGACTAGGGACAACGAGCAGTACTTC. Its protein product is CASSLYPGTRDNEQYF.

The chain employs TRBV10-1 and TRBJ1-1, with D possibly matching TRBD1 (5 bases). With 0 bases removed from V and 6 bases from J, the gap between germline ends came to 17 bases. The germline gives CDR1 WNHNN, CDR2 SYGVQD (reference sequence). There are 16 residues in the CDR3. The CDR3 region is CASSESGSRDVAEAFF. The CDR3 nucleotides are TGCGCCAGCAGTGAGTCCGGGAGCAGGGATGTGGCTGAAGCTTTCTTT.

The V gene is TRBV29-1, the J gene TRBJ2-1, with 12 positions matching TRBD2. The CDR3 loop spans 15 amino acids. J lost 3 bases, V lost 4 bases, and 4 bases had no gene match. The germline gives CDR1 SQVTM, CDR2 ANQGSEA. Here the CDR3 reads CSVAGTSGYYNEQFF. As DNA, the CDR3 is TGCAGCGTTGCCGGGACTAGCGGGTACTACAATGAGCAGTTCTTC.

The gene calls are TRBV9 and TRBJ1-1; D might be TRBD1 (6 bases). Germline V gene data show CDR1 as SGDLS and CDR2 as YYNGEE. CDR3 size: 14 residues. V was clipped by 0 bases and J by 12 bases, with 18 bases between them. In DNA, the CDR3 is TGTGCCAGCAGCGTAGAGGGCCAGGGGAGGCAAACTTTCTTT. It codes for CASSVEGQGRQTFF.

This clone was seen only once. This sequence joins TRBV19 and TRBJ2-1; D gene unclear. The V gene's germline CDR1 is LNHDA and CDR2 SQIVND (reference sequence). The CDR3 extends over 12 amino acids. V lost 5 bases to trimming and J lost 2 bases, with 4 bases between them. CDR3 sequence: CASSHPYNEQFF. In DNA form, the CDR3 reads TGTGCCAGTAGTCACCCCTACAATGAGCAGTTCTTC.

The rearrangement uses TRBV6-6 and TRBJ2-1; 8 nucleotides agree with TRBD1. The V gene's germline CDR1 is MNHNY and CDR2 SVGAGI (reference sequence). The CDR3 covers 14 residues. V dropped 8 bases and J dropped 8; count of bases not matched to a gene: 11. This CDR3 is CASFGTGIRHEQFF. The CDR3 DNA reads TGTGCCAGCTTTGGGACAGGTATTAGGCATGAGCAGTTCTTC.